The present T cell receptor (beta chain) was sequenced within a study of cytomegalovirus exposure and HLA in healthy donors (dated by TCRdb to the late 2010s). Looking at the study overall: According to an earlier analysis of around 600 of the donors, about 179 million T cells yielded 117 million unique TCR beta sequences and approximately 280 Gb of sequence data. Of the roughly 400 genotyped donors, less than 90% were placed in the genetic ancestry cluster associated with self-reported Caucasian donors. The study aimed to test whether cataloging public T cell receptors could reveal signatures of past pathogen exposure. In a later analysis, previously published TCR beta repertoires from about 670 donors were re-analyzed and high-resolution HLA genotyping was added so that TCR occurrence patterns could be studied. To decide whether each TCR beta V gene segment behaved as functional or pseudogenic, an earlier analysis of 587 of the donors relied on high-throughput TCR beta sequencing. A separate validation cohort of over 95 different subjects was used in addition to the approximately 700-subject first cohort. Across 300 to 500 genotyped donors of the cohort, an average of approximately 220,000 unique TCR beta nucleotide sequences per donor were sequenced, and about a sixth of those sequences were non-productive. The number of donors typed differed by locus, with roughly 620-630 for A, B, C, DRB1 and DQB1, 522 for DQA1, under 610 for DPA1, and 472 for DPB1. Both class I and class II loci were covered by HLA typing, at four-digit resolution. The study profiled the T cell repertoires of 500 to 800 subjects by immunosequencing and related them to cytomegalovirus serostatus. Donor age, sex, ethnicity and CMV serostatus were compiled together with the repertoire data. To predict cytomegalovirus infection status, the study brought together high-throughput TCR immunosequencing, statistical association of individual TCRs with disease status, and machine learning. Roughly 300 gigabases of sequencing data and around 87 million unique TCR sequences were included in an early release covering several hundred HLA-typed donors. Because of strong linkage in the cohort, five DR-DQ haplotypes were treated as single units for association and clustering. All discovery cohort repertoires had been generated on a single sequencing platform. A later genetic analysis took genome-wide SNP genotypes for 398 of the 666 donors and used that subset as a discovery cohort. Rather than using new phenotypic data, the later analysis identified candidate immune exposures from TCR beta sequences and from how often those sequences occurred across donors.

In total, about 650 healthy bone marrow donors made up the cohort. All cohort members were sampled while nominally healthy, although unrecorded immune exposures were likely present. The donor was CMV seronegative and was included in the group of 352 seronegative cohort members. Every donor gave a peripheral blood sample, and the peripheral blood mononuclear cells from that sample were used for TCR beta sequencing. The Qiagen DNeasy Blood Extraction Kit was used to extract genomic DNA from the blood cell samples. The CDR3 has 14 amino acids, counting the end cysteine and phenylalanine. Of all the DNA, just the CDR3 is kept, 42 bases in frame from base 1. Unmatched junction bases come to 4, with V trimmed by 2 bases and J by 3 bases. The germline V gene (reference sequence) gives CDR1 as SEHNR and CDR2 as FQNEAQ. A remark on this clone: Its target antigen remains unknown. No base qualities exist here, and no much larger clone lies one base off it.

Preparation of the library involved the immunoSEQ multiplex PCR assay. A mixture of 60 forward primers for TCR Vbeta segments and 13 reverse primers for TCR Jbeta segments was used in the multiplex PCR. A multiplex PCR assay on genomic DNA amplified the CDR3 region of rearranged TCR beta genes. The amplified TCR beta libraries were sequenced on the Illumina HiSeq System as 87-base-pair reads. Processing in the source paper ran as follows. A later analysis tallied some 79 million unique TCR beta chains across the 640 or so repertoires, and about 12 million of those chains were shared by two or more donors. Raw reads were error-corrected and collapsed into unique sequences with a nearest-neighbor algorithm that merged closely related sequences to remove PCR and sequencing errors. Alignment of CDR3 sequences to IMGT reference sequences was used to assign V, D and J gene segments. For a sequence to be retained, at least a six-nucleotide match to both a V gene segment and a J gene segment was required. A rearrangement counted as productive if the CDR3 had no stop codons and remained in frame with V and J, and every other rearrangement counted as non-productive. CDR3 was defined according to IMGT convention as the region running from the second conserved V-encoded cysteine to the conserved J-encoded phenylalanine. Sequences without an unambiguous match to a single V gene segment were excluded from the earlier analysis of several hundred of the donors. An earlier analysis of approximately 590 of the donors called V segments functional above 56.7% productive rearrangements and segregating when the between-donor standard deviation exceeded 5%. To diagnose cytomegalovirus status from the catalog of TCR beta chain sequences, a statistical classification framework was built. V and J gene assignment, in a later analysis, came from comparing TCR nucleotide sequences with IMGT/GENE-DB human TR gene sequences. A later analysis assigned CDR3 sequences and most-parsimonious VDJ recombination scenarios with the TCRdist pipeline. A later analysis defined each TCR beta chain by its CDR3 amino acid sequence plus V-gene family, and excluded reads lacking a unique V-gene family. In a later analysis, 500 to 700 highly shared, low-generation-probability nucleotide sequences were removed to address suspected cross-contamination and a sequencing artifact. In a later analysis, a clonal expansion index for each public chain was calculated from normalized within-repertoire ranks of inferred template counts. In a later analysis, generation probabilities were computed with a VDJ recombination model fitted to out-of-frame rearrangements, and the resulting probabilities were checked against IGoR. A later analysis scored TCR-TCR, TCR-HLA and TCR-CMV co-occurrence with hypergeometric tests, applying a repertoire-size bias correction to TCR pairs. To estimate false discovery rates, a later analysis permuted the HLA or CMV assignments 20 times. A later analysis grouped co-occurring TCRs with DBSCAN, adding TCRdist sequence similarity when clustering within HLA-allele-positive subsets. Repertoires with fewer than 30,000 or more than 120,000 public chains, plus five repertoires with anomalous nucleotide sharing, were excluded from co-occurrence clustering. This immuneACCESS table, as held by TCRdb, lists in-frame sequences with V and J called but not all clones. Of the missing ones, under half trace to an unresolved V gene in checked studies; the others have no known cause. D and trimming come from the DNA, and the V and J calls and clone size come from that table. Recorded for this sample are around 130,000 clones; approximately 84% of them occurred a single time. The leading ten clones occupy about 1.8% of the sample.

Study-level results and caveats: The classifier was reported to diagnose cytomegalovirus status with high specificity and sensitivity in both the original and validation cohorts. The presence/absence analyses assumed that sequencing depth was roughly uniform across donors, and that assumption may not be true. A later analysis found that TCR association rates varied across HLA loci, with DRB1 alleles showing the most associated TCRs and HLA-C alleles the fewest. Across donors, most TCR sequences were observed very rarely, whereas some public TCRs were present in many individuals. A total of some 180 TCR beta chains were listed by the study as associated with cytomegalovirus. A further reported finding was that TCR beta sequences accurately predicted the HLA-A and HLA-B alleles for most subjects in the first cohort. The only immune exposure information available for the cohort was CMV serostatus. The cohort was sequenced for TCR beta chains only, and without alpha or paired-chain data the features that could be detected were limited. Because HLA typing was unavailable for some donors at each locus, only the typed subset was used in association tests. A cluster of highly shared sequence variants was judged likely to represent a technical artifact of the sequencing pipeline. A later analysis reported that several top co-occurrence clusters appeared linked to parvovirus B19, influenza, CMV and Epstein-Barr virus. The 87-base-pair reads could not distinguish some IMGT-functional V segments, including TRBV6-2 and TRBV6-3, so those segments were excluded. An association between a missense DCLRE1C variant and V-gene and J-gene trimming of TCR beta chains was found in a later genetic analysis and replicated in an independent cohort. According to a later analysis, most CMV-associated TCR beta chains appeared to be HLA-restricted, and the HLA associations seemed to be driven largely by CMV exposure. A later analysis associated around 16,000 TCR beta sequences with specific HLA alleles at a false discovery rate of 0.05. In an earlier analysis of more than 450 of the donors, most TCR beta V segments were observed in productive rearrangements about 87% or about 30% of the time, broadly matching IMGT annotations. The authors suggested that the approach could potentially be extended to other disease states and immunological phenotypes. In vitro tests confirmed that a few of the cytomegalovirus-associated TCR beta chains recognize cytomegalovirus antigens. Compared with the roughly 700-donor mean, donors in an Asian-associated ancestry cluster had fewer N-insertions in productive TCRs, according to a later genetic analysis. In a later analysis, HLA-associated TCR beta chains were found to be more clonally expanded and to have lower generation probabilities than equally common non-associated chains. Assigning TCR associations to individual alleles was difficult when HLA alleles, especially DR and DQ, strongly co-occurred. Linkage disequilibrium might explain the correlated functional status among segregating V segments, but an unknown experimental factor could not be ruled out. Because counts were too low, 15 or so rarely observed V segments, including chromosome 9 orphons, were excluded from the earlier analysis of fewer than 650 of the donors.

The rearranged chain carries TRBV7-9 and TRBJ2-7, and 7 junctional nucleotides match TRBD1. Sequencing was carried out using PBMCs. The receptor comes from a woman aged 40 to 50 in good health and CMV-seronegative. The CDR3 amino acid sequence is: CASSLSDRSYEQYF. The DNA sequence is given as TGTGCCAGCAGCTTATCGGACAGGAGCTACGAGCAGTACTTC.